These T cell receptor beta chains were read from a single sample in a study of CD8 T cells in Susac syndrome. TCRdb re-called the immunoSEQ multiplex PCR reads with MiXCR, one entry per CDR3 protein. Of around 200,000 distinct CDR3 sequences listed, around 95% are singletons. Sequenced: CD4+ T cells from PBMCs. Source of these receptors: a human donor in good health. Each CDR3 is given with its conserved first and last residue. The D gene is left open where the match is weak. Size tells how often a clone was seen (once, few, many) or the class of an expanded clone, and some rows leave it out.

.	TRBV7-6	TRBJ2-5	once	CASSFGWETQYF	TGTGCCAGCAGCTTCGGGTGGGAGACCCAGTACTTC
.	TRBV20-1	TRBJ1-5	once	CSARDKTANQPQHF	TGCAGTGCTAGAGATAAAACAGCCAATCAGCCCCAGCATTTT
.	TRBV30	TRBJ1-2	.	CAWSVIEAGYTF	TGTGCCTGGAGTGTAATCGAAGCTGGCTACACCTTC
TRBD1	TRBV29-1	TRBJ2-2	.	CSVAADRVDTGELFF	TGCAGCGTTGCAGCGGACAGGGTCGACACCGGGGAGCTGTTTTTT
.	TRBV30	TRBJ2-3	.	CAWTWGTGDTDTQYF	TGTGCCTGGACTTGGGGGACTGGGGACACAGATACGCAGTATTTT
.	TRBV6-1	TRBJ2-1	.	CASSPQPTGQTYNEQFF	TGTGCCAGCAGTCCGCAACCGACAGGCCAAACCTACAATGAGCAGTTCTTC
TRBD1	TRBV11-2	TRBJ1-2	.	CASSLAGTEVYGYTF	TGTGCCAGCAGCTTAGCCGGGACAGAAGTCTATGGCTACACCTTC
TRBD2	TRBV11-1	TRBJ2-1	once	CASSLERGAAYNEQFF	TGTGCCAGCAGCTTAGAGCGGGGAGCGGCCTACAATGAGCAGTTCTTC
.	TRBV20-1	TRBJ2-1	.	CSASVAGENNEQFF	TGCAGTGCTAGTGTGGCCGGAGAAAACAATGAGCAGTTCTTC
TRBD1	TRBV7-2	TRBJ2-7	.	CASSSRPTGIYEQYF	TGTGCCAGCAGCTCTCGACCGACAGGGATCTACGAGCAGTACTTC
.	TRBV7-9	TRBJ2-7	once	CASSLREYYEQYF	TGTGCCAGCAGCTTACGGGAGTACTACGAGCAGTACTTC
TRBD1	TRBV6-5	TRBJ2-7	.	CASSWTGLGEQYF	TGTGCCAGCAGTTGGACAGGGCTAGGCGAGCAGTACTTC
TRBD1	TRBV7-2	TRBJ2-5	.	CASSAQGAQTQYF	TGTGCCAGCAGCGCACAGGGGGCGCAGACCCAGTACTTC
TRBD2	TRBV29-1	TRBJ2-1	.	CSVGEGLYNEQFF	TGCAGCGTTGGGGAGGGGCTCTACAATGAGCAGTTCTTC
.	TRBV9	TRBJ2-2	.	CASSVAADTGELFF	TGTGCCAGCAGCGTTGCAGCGGACACCGGGGAGCTGTTTTTT
.	TRBV27	TRBJ1-5	.	CASSFSVGAGYSNQPQHF	TGTGCCAGCAGTTTCTCCGTCGGGGCCGGATATAGCAATCAGCCCCAGCATTTT
.	TRBV12-5	TRBJ2-7	.	CASGLGQPIYEQYF	TGTGCTAGTGGTTTAGGGCAGCCGATCTACGAGCAGTACTTC
.	TRBV7-9	TRBJ2-3	.	CASSLSPTKTDAQYF	TGTGCCAGCAGCTTATCCCCCACCAAGACGGATGCGCAGTATTTT
.	TRBV20-1	TRBJ1-2	.	CSVGSNYGYTF	TGCAGTGTCGGGTCTAACTATGGCTACACCTTC
TRBD2	TRBV20-1	TRBJ2-4	.	CSASGRPSNSKNIQYF	TGCAGTGCTAGCGGGAGGCCGTCAAACTCCAAAAACATTCAGTACTTC
TRBD1	TRBV29-1	TRBJ1-1	.	CSVEEPGQVAEAFF	TGCAGCGTTGAAGAGCCGGGACAGGTAGCTGAAGCTTTCTTT
.	TRBV24-1	TRBJ2-2	.	CATSGDKNTGELFF	TGTGCCACCAGTGGGGACAAGAACACCGGGGAGCTGTTTTTT
TRBD1	TRBV5-1	TRBJ2-2	.	CASSLRGQGDTGELFF	TGCGCCAGCAGCTTGCGGGGACAGGGGGACACCGGGGAGCTGTTTTTT
.	TRBV10-3	TRBJ1-3	.	CAIGSSLSGNTIYF	TGTGCCATCGGGAGCAGCCTCTCTGGAAACACCATATATTTT
TRBD1	TRBV6-5	TRBJ1-2	.	CASSYSLQGAQGYTF	TGTGCCAGCAGTTACTCGCTTCAGGGGGCACAGGGCTACACCTTC
TRBD1	TRBV14	TRBJ1-4	.	CASSLGQVPGKLFF	TGTGCCAGCAGCCTGGGACAGGTTCCAGGAAAACTGTTTTTT
.	TRBV7-2	TRBJ1-1	.	CASSSSTGSNTEAFF	TGTGCCAGCAGCTCGTCCACCGGGAGTAACACTGAAGCTTTCTTT
.	TRBV24-1	TRBJ2-1	.	CATRWGPYNEQFF	TGTGCCACCAGGTGGGGTCCATACAATGAGCAGTTCTTC
.	TRBV11-2	TRBJ1-1	.	CASSQGTRTEAFF	TGTGCCAGCAGCCAAGGTACACGGACTGAAGCTTTCTTT
.	TRBV3-1	TRBJ1-1	.	CASSQDPAPLEAFF	TGTGCCAGCAGCCAAGACCCCGCCCCGCTTGAAGCTTTCTTT
TRBD1	TRBV6-5	TRBJ1-2	.	CASSPPGQPFYTF	TGTGCCAGCAGTCCCCCGGGACAGCCGTTTTACACCTTC
TRBD1	TRBV20-1	TRBJ1-2	once	CSARDLGQGKLLNYGYTF	TGCAGTGCTAGAGACCTGGGACAGGGGAAACTACTGAACTATGGCTACACCTTC
TRBD1	TRBV12-3/TRBV12-4	TRBJ2-7	.	CASSTRQGALVYYEQYF	TGTGCCAGCAGTACGCGACAGGGTGCCTTAGTATACTACGAGCAGTACTTC
TRBD2	TRBV7-2	TRBJ2-7	.	CASSVAGGRIYEQYF	TGTGCCAGCAGCGTGGCGGGGGGGCGAATATACGAGCAGTACTTC
TRBD1	TRBV2	TRBJ2-1	.	CASRPGTDYNEQFF	TGTGCCAGCAGGCCTGGGACAGACTACAATGAGCAGTTCTTC
.	TRBV7-9	TRBJ2-7	.	CASSSYYEQYF	TGTGCCAGCAGCTCCTACTACGAGCAGTACTTC
.	TRBV12-3/TRBV12-4	TRBJ2-2	.	CASSITGELFF	TGTGCCAGCAGCATTACCGGGGAGCTGTTTTTT
TRBD1	TRBV2	TRBJ1-6	.	CASSEGQGLGSPLHF	TGTGCCAGCAGTGAGGGACAGGGTCTAGGGTCACCCCTCCACTTT
.	TRBV5-1	TRBJ1-2	.	CASRVEVNYGYTF	TGCGCCAGCAGGGTTGAGGTTAACTATGGCTACACCTTC
.	TRBV5-6	TRBJ2-6	.	CASSSYGPGANVLTF	TGTGCCAGCAGCTCCTACGGGCCTGGGGCCAACGTCCTGACTTTC
.	TRBV29-1	TRBJ1-1	.	CSVNGAMNTEAFF	TGCAGCGTTAACGGGGCTATGAACACTGAAGCTTTCTTT
.	TRBV25-1	TRBJ2-7	.	CASSSLGDYEQYF	TGTGCCAGCAGTTCCCTAGGGGACTACGAGCAGTACTTC
.	TRBV29-1	TRBJ1-1	.	CSVGFREAFF	TGCAGCGTTGGGTTCAGAGAAGCTTTCTTT
.	TRBV5-6	TRBJ2-3	.	CASSWPGVRDTDTQYF	TGTGCCAGCAGCTGGCCGGGGGTCAGGGACACAGATACGCAGTATTTT
.	TRBV20-1	TRBJ2-1	.	CSARRQSFYNEQFF	TGCAGTGCTAGGAGGCAGAGCTTTTACAATGAGCAGTTCTTC
.	TRBV29-1	TRBJ2-2	.	CSVGEPLRTGELFF	TGCAGCGTTGGGGAACCCTTAAGGACCGGGGAGCTGTTTTTT
.	TRBV30	TRBJ2-5	.	CAWSGGLEETQYF	TGTGCCTGGAGTGGGGGATTAGAAGAGACCCAGTACTTC
TRBD1	TRBV9	TRBJ2-3	.	CASSADMGQSTDTQYF	TGTGCCAGCAGCGCCGATATGGGACAGAGCACAGATACGCAGTATTTT
TRBD2	TRBV20-1	TRBJ2-4	.	CSAWTSGAKNIQYF	TGCAGTGCCTGGACTAGCGGGGCCAAAAACATTCAGTACTTC